By sample fraction, the clone carrying this TCR beta chain is medium-sized. One entry per CDR3 protein, called by TCRdb with MiXCR from the 5' RACE reads. The table records tens of thousands of distinct CDR3 sequences, roughly 3.9% of them present only once. This record belongs to a study of early T cells in non-severe SARS-CoV-2 infection. The germline gives CDR1 MNHEY, CDR2 SVGAGI. Trimming left V 5 bases short and J 2 bases short, with 21 bases between. The CDR3 has 17 amino acids. Source material: whole blood. V is TRBV6-5 and J is TRBJ2-5; TRBD2 is a possible D gene (6 bases). The source is an adult who was a healthcare worker with PCR-confirmed SARS-CoV-2 infection or an uninfected control (not recorded which). Here the CDR3 reads CASSNYTETGEQETQYF. CDR3 sequence (DNA): TGTGCCAGCAGTAACTACACTGAAACGGGGGAACAAGAGACCCAGTACTTC.